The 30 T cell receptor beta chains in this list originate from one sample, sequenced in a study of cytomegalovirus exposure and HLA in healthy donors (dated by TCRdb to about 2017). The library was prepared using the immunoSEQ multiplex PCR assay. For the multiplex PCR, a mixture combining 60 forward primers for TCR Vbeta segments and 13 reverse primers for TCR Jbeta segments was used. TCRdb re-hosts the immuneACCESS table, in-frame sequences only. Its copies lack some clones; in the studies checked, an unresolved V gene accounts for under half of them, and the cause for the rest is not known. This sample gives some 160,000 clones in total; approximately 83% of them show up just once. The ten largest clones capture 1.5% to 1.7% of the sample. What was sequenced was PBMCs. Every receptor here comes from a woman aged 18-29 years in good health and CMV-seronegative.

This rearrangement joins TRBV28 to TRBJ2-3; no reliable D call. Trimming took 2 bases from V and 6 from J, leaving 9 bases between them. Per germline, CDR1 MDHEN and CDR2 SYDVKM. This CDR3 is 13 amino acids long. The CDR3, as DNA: TGTGCCAGCAGTTTACTGCAGTCCGATACGCAGTATTTT. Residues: CASSLLQSDTQYF.

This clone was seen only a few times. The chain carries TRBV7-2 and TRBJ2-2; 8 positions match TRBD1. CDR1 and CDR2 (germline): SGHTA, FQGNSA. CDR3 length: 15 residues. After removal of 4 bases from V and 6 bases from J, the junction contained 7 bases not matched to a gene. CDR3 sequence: CASSSQGAVAGELFF. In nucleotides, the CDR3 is TGTGCCAGCAGCTCTCAGGGGGCCGTCGCCGGGGAGCTGTTTTTT.

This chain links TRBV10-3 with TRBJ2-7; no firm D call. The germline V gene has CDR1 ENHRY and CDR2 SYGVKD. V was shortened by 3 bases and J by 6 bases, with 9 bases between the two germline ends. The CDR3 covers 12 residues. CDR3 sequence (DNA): TGTGCCATCAGTGAACACAGAACCGAGCAGTACTTC. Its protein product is CAISEHRTEQYF.

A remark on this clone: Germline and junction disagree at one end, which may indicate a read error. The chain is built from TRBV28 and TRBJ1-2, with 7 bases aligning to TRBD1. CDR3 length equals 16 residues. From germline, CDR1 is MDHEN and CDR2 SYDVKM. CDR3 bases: TGTGCCAGCAGATCTGACAGGGAAAGAGTTAACTATGGCTACATCTTC. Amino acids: CASRSDRERVNYGYIF.

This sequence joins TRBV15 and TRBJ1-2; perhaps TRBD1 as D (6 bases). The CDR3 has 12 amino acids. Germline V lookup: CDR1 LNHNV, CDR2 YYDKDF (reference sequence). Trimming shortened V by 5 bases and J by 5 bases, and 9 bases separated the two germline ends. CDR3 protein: CATSVDSYGYTF. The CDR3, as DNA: TGTGCCACCAGCGTGGACAGTTATGGCTACACCTTC.

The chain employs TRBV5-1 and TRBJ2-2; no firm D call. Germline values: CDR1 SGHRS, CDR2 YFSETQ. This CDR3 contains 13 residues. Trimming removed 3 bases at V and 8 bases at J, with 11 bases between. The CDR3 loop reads CASSSEILGELFF. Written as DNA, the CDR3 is TGCGCCAGCAGCTCCGAGATCCTGGGGGAGCTGTTTTTT.

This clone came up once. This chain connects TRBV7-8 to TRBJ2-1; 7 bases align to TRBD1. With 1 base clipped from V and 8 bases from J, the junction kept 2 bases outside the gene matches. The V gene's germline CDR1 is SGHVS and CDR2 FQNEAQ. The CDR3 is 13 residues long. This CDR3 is CASSLGGGDEQFF. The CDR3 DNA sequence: TGTGCCAGCAGCTTAGGAGGGGGCGATGAGCAGTTCTTC.

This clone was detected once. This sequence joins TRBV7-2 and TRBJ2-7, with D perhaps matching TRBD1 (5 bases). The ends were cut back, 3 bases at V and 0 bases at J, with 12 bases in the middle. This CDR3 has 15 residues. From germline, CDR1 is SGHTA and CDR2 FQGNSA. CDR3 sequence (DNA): TGTGCCAGCAGCTTTCAGGGTCTGGGCTCCTACGAGCAGTACTTC. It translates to CASSFQGLGSYEQYF.

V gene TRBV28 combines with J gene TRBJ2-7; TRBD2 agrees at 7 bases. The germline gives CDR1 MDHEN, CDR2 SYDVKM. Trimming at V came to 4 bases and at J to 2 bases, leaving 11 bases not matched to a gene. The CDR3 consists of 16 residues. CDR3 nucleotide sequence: TGTGCCAGCAGTTCGTCGGGGACTACTCCCCCCTACGAGCAGTACTTC. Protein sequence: CASSSSGTTPPYEQYF.

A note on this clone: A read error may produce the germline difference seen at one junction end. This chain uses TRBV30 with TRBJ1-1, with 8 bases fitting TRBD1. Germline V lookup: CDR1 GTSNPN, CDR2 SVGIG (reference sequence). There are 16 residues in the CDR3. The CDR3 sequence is CAWSVAGGQPYTEAFF. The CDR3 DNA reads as TGTGCCTGGAGTGTAGCAGGGGGCCAACCCTACACCGAAGCTTTCTTT.

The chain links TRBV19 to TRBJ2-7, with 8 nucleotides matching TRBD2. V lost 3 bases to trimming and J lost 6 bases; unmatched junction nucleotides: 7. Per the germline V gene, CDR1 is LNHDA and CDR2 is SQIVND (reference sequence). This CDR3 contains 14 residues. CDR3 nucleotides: TGTGCCAGTAGTATTAGCGGGGTACGGCTCGAGCAGTACTTC. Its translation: CASSISGVRLEQYF.

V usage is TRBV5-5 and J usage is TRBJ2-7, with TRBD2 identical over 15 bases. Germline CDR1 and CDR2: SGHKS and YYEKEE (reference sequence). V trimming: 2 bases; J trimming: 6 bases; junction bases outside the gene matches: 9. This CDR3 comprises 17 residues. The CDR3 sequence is CASSFLPGLAGGGEQYF. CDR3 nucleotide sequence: TGTGCCAGCAGCTTCTTGCCGGGACTAGCGGGGGGAGGCGAGCAGTACTTC.

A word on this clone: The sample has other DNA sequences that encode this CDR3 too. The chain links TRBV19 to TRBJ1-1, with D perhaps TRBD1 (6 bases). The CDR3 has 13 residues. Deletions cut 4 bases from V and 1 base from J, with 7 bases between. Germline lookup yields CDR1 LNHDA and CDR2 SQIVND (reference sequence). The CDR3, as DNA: TGTGCCAGTAGTACACAGGGGAACACTGAAGCTTTCTTT. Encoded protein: CASSTQGNTEAFF.

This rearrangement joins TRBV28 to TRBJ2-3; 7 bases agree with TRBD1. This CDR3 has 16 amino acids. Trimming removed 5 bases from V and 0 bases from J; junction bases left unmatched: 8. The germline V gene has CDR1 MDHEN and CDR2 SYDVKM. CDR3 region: CASSPPGQASTDTQYF. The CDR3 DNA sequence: TGTGCCAGCAGTCCACCAGGACAGGCTAGCACAGATACGCAGTATTTT.

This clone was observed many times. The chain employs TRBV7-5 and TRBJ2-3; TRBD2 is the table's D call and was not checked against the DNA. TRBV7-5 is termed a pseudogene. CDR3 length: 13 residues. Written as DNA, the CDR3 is TGTGTCAGAAGCTTAGGACTCACAGATACGCAGTATTTT. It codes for CVRSLGLTDTQYF.

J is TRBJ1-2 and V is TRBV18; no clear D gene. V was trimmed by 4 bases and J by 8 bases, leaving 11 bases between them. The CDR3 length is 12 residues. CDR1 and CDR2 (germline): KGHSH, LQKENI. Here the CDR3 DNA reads TGTGCCAGCTCACTAAGAGACGGGGGCTACACCTTC. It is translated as CASSLRDGGYTF.

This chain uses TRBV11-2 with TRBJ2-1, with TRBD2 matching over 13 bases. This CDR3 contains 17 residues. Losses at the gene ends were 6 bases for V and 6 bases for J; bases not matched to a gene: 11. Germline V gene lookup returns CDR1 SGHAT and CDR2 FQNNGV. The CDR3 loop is CASRMGLAGIIGNEQFF. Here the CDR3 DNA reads TGTGCCAGCAGGATGGGACTAGCGGGGATTATCGGCAATGAGCAGTTCTTC.

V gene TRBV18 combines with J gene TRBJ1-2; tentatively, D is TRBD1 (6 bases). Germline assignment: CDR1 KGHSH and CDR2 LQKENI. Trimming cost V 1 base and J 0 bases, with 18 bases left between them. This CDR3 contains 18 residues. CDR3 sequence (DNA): TGTGCCAGCTCACCACTTTTGCTGTGGGACAATACTAACTATGGCTACACCTTC. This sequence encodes CASSPLLLWDNTNYGYTF.

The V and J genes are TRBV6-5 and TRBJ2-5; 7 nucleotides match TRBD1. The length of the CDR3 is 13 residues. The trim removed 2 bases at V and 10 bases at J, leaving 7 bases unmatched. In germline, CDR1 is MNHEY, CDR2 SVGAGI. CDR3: CASSYDRANDQYF. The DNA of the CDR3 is TGTGCCAGCAGTTACGACAGGGCTAATGACCAGTACTTC.

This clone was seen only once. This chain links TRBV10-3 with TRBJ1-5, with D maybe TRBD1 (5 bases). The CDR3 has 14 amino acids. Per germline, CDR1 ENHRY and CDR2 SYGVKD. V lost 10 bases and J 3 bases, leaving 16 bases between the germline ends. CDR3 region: CATAREGSNQPQHF. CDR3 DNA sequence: TGTGCCACGGCCAGGGAGGGGTCCAATCAGCCCCAGCATTTT.

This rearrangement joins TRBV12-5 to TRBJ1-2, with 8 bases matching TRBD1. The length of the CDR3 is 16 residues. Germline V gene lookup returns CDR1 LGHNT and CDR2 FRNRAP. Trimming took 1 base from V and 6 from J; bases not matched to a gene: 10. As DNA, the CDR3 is TGTGCTAGTGGTTTGGCCGTCGACAGGGGTAAAGATGGCTACACCTTC. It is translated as CASGLAVDRGKDGYTF. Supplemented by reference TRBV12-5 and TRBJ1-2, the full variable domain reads DARVTQTPRHKVTEMGQEVTMRCQPILGHNTVFWYRQTMMQGLELLAYFRNRAPLDDSGMPKDRFSAEMPDATLATLKIQPSEPRDSAVYFCASGLAVDRGKDGYTFGSGTRLTVV.

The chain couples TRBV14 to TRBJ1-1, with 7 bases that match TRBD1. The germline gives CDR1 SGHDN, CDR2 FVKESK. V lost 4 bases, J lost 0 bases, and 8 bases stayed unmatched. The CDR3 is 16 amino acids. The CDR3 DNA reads TGTGCCAGCAGCCGCTGGACAGGAGAACTGAACACTGAAGCTTTCTTT. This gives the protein CASSRWTGELNTEAFF.

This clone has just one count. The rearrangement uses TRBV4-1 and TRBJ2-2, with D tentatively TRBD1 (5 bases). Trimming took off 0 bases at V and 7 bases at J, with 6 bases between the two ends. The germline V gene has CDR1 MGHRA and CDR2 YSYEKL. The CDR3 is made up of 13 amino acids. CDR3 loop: CASSQDRGGELFF. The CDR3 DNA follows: TGCGCCAGCAGCCAAGATAGGGGCGGGGAGCTGTTTTTT.

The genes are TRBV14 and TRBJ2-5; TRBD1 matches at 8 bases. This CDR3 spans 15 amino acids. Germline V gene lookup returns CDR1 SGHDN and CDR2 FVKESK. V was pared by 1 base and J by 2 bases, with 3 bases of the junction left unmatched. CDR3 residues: CASSQAGGWQETQYF. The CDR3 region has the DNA TGTGCCAGCAGCCAAGCAGGGGGCTGGCAAGAGACCCAGTACTTC.

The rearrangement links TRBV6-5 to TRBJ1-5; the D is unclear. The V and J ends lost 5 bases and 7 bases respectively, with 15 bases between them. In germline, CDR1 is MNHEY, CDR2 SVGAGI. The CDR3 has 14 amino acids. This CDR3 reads CASSESLSSQPQHF. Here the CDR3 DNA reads TGTGCCAGCAGTGAAAGTTTGAGTTCCCAGCCCCAGCATTTT.

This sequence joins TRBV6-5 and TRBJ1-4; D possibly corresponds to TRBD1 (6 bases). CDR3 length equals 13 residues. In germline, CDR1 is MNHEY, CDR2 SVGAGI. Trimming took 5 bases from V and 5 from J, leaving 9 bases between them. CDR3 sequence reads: CASSRTGNEKLFF. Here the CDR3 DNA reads TGTGCCAGCAGTCGAACAGGGAATGAAAAACTGTTTTTT.

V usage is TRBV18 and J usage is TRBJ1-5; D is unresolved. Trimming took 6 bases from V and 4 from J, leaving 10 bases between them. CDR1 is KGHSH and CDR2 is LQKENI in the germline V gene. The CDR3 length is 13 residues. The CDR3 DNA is TGTGCCAGCTCCTCGAGTTCTAATCAGCCCCAGCATTTT. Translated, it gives CASSSSSNQPQHF.

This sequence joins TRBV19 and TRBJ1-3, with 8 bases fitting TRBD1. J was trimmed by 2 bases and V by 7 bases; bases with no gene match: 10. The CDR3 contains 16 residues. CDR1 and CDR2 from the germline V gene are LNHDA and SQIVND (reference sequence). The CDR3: CASTADRVRAGNTIYF. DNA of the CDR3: TGTGCCAGTACGGCGGACAGGGTTAGGGCTGGAAACACCATATATTTT.

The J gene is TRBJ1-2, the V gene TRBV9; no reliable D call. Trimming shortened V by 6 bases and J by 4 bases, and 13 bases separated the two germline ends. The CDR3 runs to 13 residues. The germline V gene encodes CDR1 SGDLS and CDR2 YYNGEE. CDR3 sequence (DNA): TGTGCCAGCAACCGCGGATTAACCTATGGCTACACCTTC. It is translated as CASNRGLTYGYTF.

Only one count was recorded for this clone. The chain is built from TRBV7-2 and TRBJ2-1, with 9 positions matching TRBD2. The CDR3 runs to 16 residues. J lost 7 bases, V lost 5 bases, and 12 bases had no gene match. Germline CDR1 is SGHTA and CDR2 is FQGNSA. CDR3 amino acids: CASSGSWAGGLNEQFF. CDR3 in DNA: TGTGCCAGCAGCGGTTCATGGGCGGGGGGGCTTAATGAGCAGTTCTTC.